This T cell receptor (beta chain) comes out of a study of blood T cell repertoires in COVID-19. The wider study: PBMCs, B-cell-depleted T cells, or T cells provided the cDNA or gDNA that made up the material.

As processed by the authors: By means of reference gene primer amplification, nucleated cell counts were estimated. Method: immunoSEQ multiplex PCR; TCRdb's copy keeps in-frame clones and lacks some. That table gives V, J and clone size, and the DNA gave D and trimming. The data contain tens of thousands of clones, roughly 87% of them singletons. The origin of this receptor is a woman aged 80 or over with acute or convalescent COVID-19. Sequenced input: peripheral blood.

The CDR3 DNA reads as TGTGCCAGCAGCTCTCCAGGGGGCACTGAAGCTTTCTTT. This gives the protein CASSSPGGTEAFF. The rearrangement joins TRBV12-3 or TRBV12-4 to TRBJ1-1, with TRBD1 identical over 7 bases. The CDR3 is made up of 13 amino acids. After removal of 6 bases from V and 4 bases from J, the junction contained 5 bases not matched to a gene.